The 27 T cell receptor beta chains listed next were all sequenced from one sample in a study of CD4 and CD8 cells across lung adenocarcinoma regions. TCRdb reprocessed the PCR reads with MiXCR, giving one entry per CDR3 protein. Of about 12,000 distinct CDR3 sequences listed, approximately 50% were seen once; the top ten hold 25% to 30%. Specimen: CD8+ T cells from the margin of a lung tumor. The source of these receptors is a male donor with lung adenocarcinoma. The CD4 and CD8 labels of this study may be unreliable.

V gene TRBV10-3 combines with J gene TRBJ2-3; perhaps TRBD2 as D (7 bases). The tail of the sequence fits TRBJ2-7 better, so the J call may be wrong. The CDR3 extends over 15 amino acids. Germline CDR1 and CDR2: ENHRY and SYGVKD. As DNA, the CDR3 is TGTGGCGGGGGTTACGGGGGACGGGACACAGATACGCAGTACTTC. It encodes CGGGYGGRDTDTQYF.

On this clonotype itself: One junction end does not reproduce the germline sequence, and a read error may be involved. CDR3: CASGIPAANTDTQFF. For the CDR3, the DNA is TGTGCCAGCGGTATCCCGGCTGCGAACACAGATACGCAGTTTTTT. The chain combines TRBV6-1 with TRBJ2-3; unclear D gene. The CDR3 has 15 residues. Germline values: CDR1 MNHNS, CDR2 SASEGT.

This clonotype was seen only a few times. Being one base from a much bigger clone, this may be a read error. The chain couples TRBV27 to TRBJ2-1; 12 nucleotides line up with TRBD2. CDR3 size: 16 residues. Germline V gene data show CDR1 as MNHEY and CDR2 as SMNVEV (reference sequence). V was clipped by 2 bases and J by 10 bases; unmatched bases: 9. CDR3 loop: CASSLGTTSGSYEQFF. Written as DNA, the CDR3 is TGTGCCAGCAGTTTAGGTACGACTAGCGGGAGTTACGAGCAGTTCTTC.

Sample share makes this clonotype large. In nucleotides, the CDR3 is TGTGCCAGCAGTTTAACGGCCGGACTCTACAATGAGCAGTTCTTC. It codes for CASSLTAGLYNEQFF. The genes are TRBV27 and TRBJ2-1, with D perhaps matching TRBD2 (5 bases). The germline V and J ends were trimmed by 2 bases and 3 bases, with 11 bases remaining between them. Per the germline V gene, CDR1 is MNHEY and CDR2 is SMNVEV (reference sequence). This CDR3 has 15 residues.

By sample share, this clonotype is medium-sized. The chain uses TRBV6-1 and TRBJ2-1; 15 bases match TRBD2. This CDR3 is 16 amino acids long. CDR1 MNHNS and CDR2 SASEGT come from the germline V gene. The ends lost 0 bases at V and 9 bases at J; junction bases unmatched: 3. The CDR3 bases are TGTGCCAGCAGTGAAGCCCCGGGACTAGCGGGAGGTGAGCAGTTCTTC. As protein: CASSEAPGLAGGEQFF.

A remark on this clonotype: This may stem from a read error, because a much larger clone lies one nucleotide away. V is TRBV6-4 and J is TRBJ2-5; 7 bases map to TRBD2. Losses at the gene ends were 2 bases for V and 11 bases for J; bases not matched to a gene: 14. There are 15 residues in the CDR3. CDR1 and CDR2 from the germline V gene are MRHNA and SNTAGT. CDR3 amino acids: CASSDGEGSYNEQYF. The CDR3 coding sequence is TGTGCCAGCAGTGACGGGGAGGGGTCCTACAATGAGCAGTACTTC.

The table lists this clonotype with many counts. This chain joins TRBV7-3 and TRBJ2-1; 8 positions agree with TRBD1. The CDR3 runs to 15 residues. Germline lookup yields CDR1 SGHTA and CDR2 FQGTGA. V lost 5 bases, J lost 4 bases, and 7 bases stayed unmatched. As DNA, the CDR3 is TGTGCCAGCAGCCTTGGACAGGGTTGGTACAATGAGCAGTTCTTC. Its protein is CASSLGQGWYNEQFF. The whole variable domain, remainder taken from reference TRBV7-3 and TRBJ2-1, is GAGVSQTPSNKVTEKGKYVELRCDPISGHTALYWYRQSLGQGPEFLIYFQGTGAADDSGLPNDRFFAVRPEGSVSTLKIQRTERGDSAVYLCASSLGQGWYNEQFFGPGTRLTVL.

About this clonotype: Sequence at one end of the junction differs from germline and may be a read error. The chain recombines TRBV6-1 with TRBJ2-4, with D perhaps matching TRBD2 (5 bases). Germline CDR1 MNHNS, CDR2 SASEGT. This CDR3 contains 15 residues. CDR3 in DNA: TGTGGCCGCAGTGCAGGCCTGGGAGCCAAAGACACGCAGTATTTC. It codes for CGRSAGLGAKDTQYF.

This clonotype was seen repeatedly, ten times or more. The chain uses TRBV6-1 and TRBJ2-3; D might be TRBD2 (5 bases). V was shortened by 7 bases and J by 2 bases, with 13 bases between the two germline ends. This CDR3 has 14 amino acids. The germline gives CDR1 MNHNS, CDR2 SASEGT. DNA for the CDR3: TGTGCCAGCAAGGTCGGGGTCACCACAGATACGCAGTATTTT. This codes for CASKVGVTTDTQYF.

The V and J genes are TRBV6-1 and TRBJ2-3; possibly TRBD1 or TRBD2 for D (6 bases each). The J call may be mistaken, given a closer DNA end match to TRBJ2-5. CDR1 and CDR2 (germline): MNHNS, SASEGT. The CDR3 is 18 amino acids. CDR3 in amino acids: CASSEVGTGGRDTDTQYF. The CDR3 nucleotides read TGTGCCAGCAGTGAAGTGGGGACTGGGGGGCGGGATACAGATACCCAGTACTTC.

As for this clonotype: The junction departs from the called germline gene at one end, perhaps through a read error. The chain carries TRBV6-1 and TRBJ2-4, with D possibly being TRBD2 (5 bases). This CDR3 has 15 residues. Germline CDR1 is MNHNS and CDR2 is SASEGT. CDR3 in DNA: TGTGGCAGCAGTGAAGGACTGGAAGCCAAAAACATGCAGTACTTC. Translated: CGSSEGLEAKNMQYF.

The chain links TRBV12-3 or TRBV12-4 to TRBJ2-1; tentatively, D is TRBD1 (6 bases). The CDR3 consists of 13 residues. V shed 8 bases and J shed 9 bases, with 17 bases lying between them. The CDR3 spells CASQGTDMIEQFF. In DNA, the CDR3 is TGTGCCAGCCAGGGGACCGACATGATTGAGCAGTTCTTC.

In this sample, this clonotype turned up a few times. The chain links TRBV28 to TRBJ2-5, with D unclear. The CDR3 totals 14 residues. V was shortened by 2 bases and J by 1 base, with 8 bases between the two germline ends. Germline-derived CDR1 and CDR2 are MDHEN and SYDVKM. CDR3 protein: CASSLRRPQETQYF. CDR3 in DNA: TGTGCCAGCAGTTTAAGGCGGCCCCAAGAGACCCAGTACTTC.

Only a few counts were recorded for this clonotype. A read error may explain this, as a much larger clone is one base away. The chain couples TRBV7-2 to TRBJ2-1, with D maybe TRBD1 (5 bases). The germline CDR1 and CDR2 sequences are SGHTA and FQGNSA. Trimming shortened V by 0 bases and J by 10 bases, and 19 bases separated the two germline ends. The CDR3 extends over 16 amino acids. This CDR3 is CASSLAPGRRTYEQFF. The CDR3 DNA reads TGTGCCAGCAGCTTAGCTCCAGGGCGGCGGACCTACGAGCAGTTCTTC.

The chain joins TRBV11-2 to TRBJ2-1, with 12 nucleotides matching TRBD2. Losses at the gene ends were 8 bases for V and 5 bases for J; bases not matched to a gene: 7. The CDR3 is 15 residues long. Germline assignment: CDR1 SGHAT and CDR2 FQNNGV. The CDR3 nucleotides read TGTGCCAGCGGGAACCTAGCGGGAGGGAACAATGAGCAGTTCTTC. This gives the protein CASGNLAGGNNEQFF. The whole variable domain, filled in from reference TRBV11-2 and TRBJ2-1, reads EAGVAQSPRYKIIEKRQSVAFWCNPISGHATLYWYQQILGQGPKLLIQFQNNGVVDDSQLPKDRFSAERLKGVDSTLKIQPAKLEDSAVYLCASGNLAGGNNEQFFGPGTRLTVL.

At least ten counts were recorded for this clonotype. The chain employs TRBV7-2 and TRBJ2-1, with D unclear. The CDR3 sequence is 13 residues long. Germline lookup yields CDR1 SGHTA and CDR2 FQGNSA. Trimming shortened V by 1 base and J by 3 bases, and 4 bases separated the two germline ends. CDR3 coding DNA: TGTGCCAGCAGCTTAGTCTACTACAATGAGCAGTTCTTC. Protein sequence: CASSLVYYNEQFF. Variable domain in full (rest from reference TRBV7-2 and TRBJ2-1): GAGVSQSPSNKVTEKGKDVELRCDPISGHTALYWYRQSLGQGLEFLIYFQGNSAPDKSGLPSDRFSAERTGGSVSTLTIQRTQQEDSAVYLCASSLVYYNEQFFGPGTRLTVL.

A note on this clonotype: A clone one base away is much larger, so this may be a read error. This chain uses TRBV6-2 or TRBV6-3 with TRBJ2-1; D is unclear. This CDR3 has 12 residues. The germline gives CDR1 MNHEY, CDR2 SVGEGT. CDR3 protein: CVSKGTHYEQFF. The CDR3 nucleotides are TGTGTCAGCAAGGGTACCCACTACGAGCAGTTCTTC.

The chain is built from TRBV6-1 and TRBJ2-3, with D unresolved. The J call may be faulty, since TRBJ2-1 better matches the DNA end. Germline lookup yields CDR1 MNHNS and CDR2 SASEGT. The CDR3 has 12 amino acids. This chain's CDR3 is CASSRMGTEQFF. In DNA form, the CDR3 reads TGTGCCAGCTCCCGCATGGGTACTGAGCAGTTCTTC.

The V call is TRBV6-1, the J call TRBJ2-4; perhaps TRBD2 as D (6 bases). V was trimmed by 0 bases and J by 15 bases, leaving 27 bases between them. The CDR3 contains 17 residues. Looked up from germline, CDR1 is MNHNS and CDR2 is SASEGT. The DNA of the CDR3 is TGTGCCAGCAGTGAAGCGCTTCGTAAACTAGCCCAAGTTTCCCCGTACTTC. As protein: CASSEALRKLAQVSPYF.

The sample holds one count of this clonotype. Germline is not matched at one junction end, which may reflect a read error. The chain is built from TRBV10-3 and TRBJ2-1, with unresolved D. Germline-derived CDR1 and CDR2 are ENHRY and SYGVKD. The CDR3 spans 14 residues. The CDR3 sequence is CATGRAVSTDTQFF. DNA of the CDR3: TGTGCGACCGGACGGGCTGTGAGCACAGATACGCAGTTCTTT.

Comment on this clonotype: One junction end does not reproduce the germline sequence, and a read error may be involved. The chain combines TRBV7-3 with TRBJ2-5; 7 bases align to TRBD2. CDR3 length equals 15 residues. Germline loops: CDR1 SGHTA, CDR2 FQGTGA. CDR3 region: CASSLGGLAAETLYF. The DNA of the CDR3 is TGTGCCAGCAGCTTAGGCGGGCTAGCGGCAGAGACCCTGTATTTC.

In this sample, this clonotype turned up a few times. A much larger clone lies one base from this, so it may be a read error. The chain carries TRBV27 and TRBJ2-1; 10 positions agree with TRBD2. The J call is in doubt because the DNA end fits TRBJ2-7 better. Germline CDR1 is MNHEY and CDR2 is SMNVEV (reference sequence). The CDR3 consists of 16 residues. The CDR3 region is CASSLSSGRAYNEQYF. As DNA, the CDR3 is TGTGCCAGCAGTTTATCGAGCGGGAGGGCCTACAATGAGCAGTACTTC.

Turning to this clonotype: In this CDR3 the conserved last residue, phenylalanine or tryptophan, is missing, so a read error is likely. The rearrangement links TRBV4-1 to TRBJ2-1, with 9 bases that match TRBD1. The DNA end is a closer match to TRBJ2-5, so the J assignment may be wrong. Germline loops: CDR1 MGHRA, CDR2 YSYEKL. The CDR3 has 15 residues. DNA of the CDR3: TGCGCCAGCAGCCAGTGGGACAGGGTATGGGAGACCCAGTACTGC. Protein: CASSQWDRVWETQYC.

A single count supports this clonotype. The chain has TRBV27 and TRBJ2-3; the D gene is possibly TRBD1 (6 bases). There are 16 residues in the CDR3. The ends were cut back, 4 bases at V and 12 bases at J, with 26 bases in the middle. CDR1 and CDR2 (germline): MNHEY, SMNVEV (reference sequence). The CDR3 DNA reads TGTGCCAGCAGTTGGTGGGGGCTGGGAGTCAAAAACACTCAGTATTTT. Translation gives CASSWWGLGVKNTQYF.

A word on this clonotype: The junction differs from germline at one of its ends, possibly a read error. The V and J genes are TRBV6-1 and TRBJ2-6; D tentatively reads TRBD1 or TRBD2 (5 bases each). Germline V lookup: CDR1 MNHNS, CDR2 SASEGT. The length of the CDR3 is 17 residues. The CDR3 DNA is TGTGCCAGCACCGGGATAGGGGTTCCTTCTGGGTCCAACGAGCTGTACTTC. Protein: CASTGIGVPSGSNELYF.

This clonotype has only a few counts. The chain uses TRBV7-2 and TRBJ2-5, with D possibly matching TRBD2 (5 bases). The better agreement between TRBJ2-7 and the DNA end casts doubt on the J call. CDR3 length: 14 residues. In germline, CDR1 is SGHTA, CDR2 FQGNSA. In nucleotides, the CDR3 is TGTGCCAGCAGCTTCAGTACGGGATCCTACGAGCAGTACTTC. It codes for CASSFSTGSYEQYF.

On this clonotype itself: A single base separates this from a much larger clone, so it may be a read error. The chain is built from TRBV6-1 and TRBJ2-3; possible D gene TRBD2, 5 bases. V gave up 7 bases and J gave up 5 bases, with 16 bases separating them. This CDR3 spans 14 amino acids. The germline gives CDR1 MNHNS, CDR2 SASEGT. This CDR3 reads CASKVGVTKDTQYF. CDR3 DNA: TGTGCCAGCAAGGTCGGGGTCACCAAAGATACGCAGTATTTT.